This record looks at one TCR beta chain sequence and its context. From RNA transcripts, TCR beta CDR3 regions were amplified. During a first-round RT-PCR of the TCR CDR3, the HTBI primer set was used. TCRdb recomputed calls from the multiplex PCR reads with MiXCR, one row per CDR3 protein. The data show approximately 400,000 distinct CDR3 sequences, around 16% seen once. On the basis of clinical symptoms, serum thyroxine and TRAb, thyroid ultrasound and orbital computed tomography, diagnoses were made. The PBMCs were taken from 10 ml of fresh peripheral blood. The germline V gene encodes CDR1 WNHNN and CDR2 SYGVQD (reference sequence). V lost 8 bases to trimming and J lost 2 bases, with 12 bases between them. This CDR3 is 13 amino acids long. This entry belongs to a study of T cells in Graves' hyperthyroidism and ophthalmopathy.

The chain carries TRBV10-1 and TRBJ2-5; D ambiguous. This TCR was sampled from a woman under 30 with Graves' hyperthyroidism. Sequences were obtained from blood. Written as DNA, the CDR3 is TGCGCCAGCGCCACTCAGGCACAAGAGACCCAGTACTTC. Translation gives CASATQAQETQYF.